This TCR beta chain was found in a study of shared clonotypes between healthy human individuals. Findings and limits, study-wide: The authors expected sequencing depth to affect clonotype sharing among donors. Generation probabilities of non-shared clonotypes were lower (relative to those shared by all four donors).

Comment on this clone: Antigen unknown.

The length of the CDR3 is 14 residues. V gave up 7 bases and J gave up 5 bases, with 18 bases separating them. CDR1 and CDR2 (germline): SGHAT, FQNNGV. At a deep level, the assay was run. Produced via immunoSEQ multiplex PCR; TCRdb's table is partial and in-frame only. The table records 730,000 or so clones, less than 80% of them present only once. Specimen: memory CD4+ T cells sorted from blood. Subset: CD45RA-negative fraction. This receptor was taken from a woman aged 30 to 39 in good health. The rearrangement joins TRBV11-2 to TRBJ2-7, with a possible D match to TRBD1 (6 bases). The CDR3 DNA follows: TGTGCCAGCACCCCCTTGCCCAACAGGGACGAGCAGTACTTC. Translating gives CASTPLPNRDEQYF. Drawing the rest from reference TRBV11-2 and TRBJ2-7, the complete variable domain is EAGVAQSPRYKIIEKRQSVAFWCNPISGHATLYWYQQILGQGPKLLIQFQNNGVVDDSQLPKDRFSAERLKGVDSTLKIQPAKLEDSAVYLCASTPLPNRDEQYFGPGTRLTVT.